This T cell receptor (beta chain) originates from a study of neurological immune-mediated disorders. There are many counts of this clonotype. 5'RACE with 10-nucleotide random UMIs produced the cDNA. A single record per CDR3 protein comes from TCRdb applying MiXCR to the 5' RACE reads. This sample yields about 35,000 distinct CDR3 sequences, of which 3% to 4% are seen a single time; approximately 2.2% belongs to the top ten. What was sequenced was PBMCs. This clonotype originated in a man under 40 with multiple sclerosis.

The CDR3 nucleotides read TGCAGCGCTAAACTAGCGGGGGTTGGAGATACGCAGTATTTT. Translation: CSAKLAGVGDTQYF. This chain links TRBV29-1 with TRBJ2-3, with 11 bases aligning to TRBD2. V shed 7 bases and J 5 bases; nucleotides not matched to a gene: 8. The V gene's germline CDR1 is SQVTM and CDR2 ANQGSEA. The CDR3 consists of 14 residues.